This T cell receptor (beta chain) came from a study of early T cells in non-severe SARS-CoV-2 infection. Looking at the study overall: Sequenced material consisted of bulk RNA (from unsorted whole blood), and chains were unpaired. Study observations and caveats: Matches to VDJdb favored anti-spike CD8 responses and missed private and CD4 specificities.

Unique molecular identifiers were affixed to single, distinct cDNA molecules. TCRdb recomputed calls from the 5' RACE reads with MiXCR, one row per CDR3 protein. This sample has some 57,000 distinct CDR3 sequences, with 8.7% found just once. In its sample, this clonotype was seen a few times. Its specificity is unknown. The CDR3 runs 15 residues. Looked up from germline, CDR1 is SGHVS and CDR2 is FQNEAQ. Germline trimming cut 5 bases from V and 2 bases from J; bases unmatched to any gene: 3. V is TRBV7-8 and J is TRBJ2-6; 7 positions match TRBD1. The specimen was whole blood, collected at baseline. The sequence derives from an adult who was a healthcare worker with PCR-confirmed SARS-CoV-2 infection or an uninfected control (not recorded which). Here the CDR3 DNA reads TGTGCCAGCAGCAAAGACAGGGCTGGGGCCAACGTCCTGACTTTC. Encoded protein: CASSKDRAGANVLTF.